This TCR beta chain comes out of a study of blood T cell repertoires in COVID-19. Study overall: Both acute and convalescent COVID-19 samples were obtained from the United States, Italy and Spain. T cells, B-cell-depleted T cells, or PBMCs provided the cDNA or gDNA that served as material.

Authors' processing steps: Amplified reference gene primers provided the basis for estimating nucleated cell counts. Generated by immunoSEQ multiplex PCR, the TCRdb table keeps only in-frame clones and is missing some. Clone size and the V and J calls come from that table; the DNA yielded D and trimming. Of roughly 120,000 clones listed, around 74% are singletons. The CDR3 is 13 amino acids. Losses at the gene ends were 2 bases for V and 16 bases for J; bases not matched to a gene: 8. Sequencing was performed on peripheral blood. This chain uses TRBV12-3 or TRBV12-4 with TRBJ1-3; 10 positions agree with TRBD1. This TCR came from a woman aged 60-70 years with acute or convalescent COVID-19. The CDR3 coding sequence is TGTGCCAGCAGTTTAATCGAAGGGGGACAGGGGTATTTT. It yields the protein CASSLIEGGQGYF.